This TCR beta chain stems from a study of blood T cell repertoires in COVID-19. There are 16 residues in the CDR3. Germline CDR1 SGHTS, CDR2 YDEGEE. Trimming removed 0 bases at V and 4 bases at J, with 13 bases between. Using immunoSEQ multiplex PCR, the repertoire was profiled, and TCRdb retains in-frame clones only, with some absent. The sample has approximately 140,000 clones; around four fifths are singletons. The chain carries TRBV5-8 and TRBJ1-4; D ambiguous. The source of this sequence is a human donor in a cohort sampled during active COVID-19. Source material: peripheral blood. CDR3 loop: CASSLARGGNNEKLFF. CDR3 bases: TGTGCCAGCAGCTTGGCCCGGGGAGGCAATAATGAAAAACTGTTTTTT. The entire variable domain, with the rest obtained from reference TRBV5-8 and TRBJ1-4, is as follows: EAGVTQSPTHLIKTRGQQATLRCSPISGHTSVYWYQQALGLGLQFLLWYDEGEERNRGNFPPRFSGRQFPNYSSELNVNALELEDSALYLCASSLARGGNNEKLFFGSGTQLSVL.